This T cell receptor beta chain was captured in a study of metastatic and nonmetastatic thyroid tumors. Study details: A comparison of repertoires was made across blood and tumor or nodule tissue from malignant and benign thyroid patients. General study findings and limits: Malignant thyroid tumors reportedly exceeded benign nodules significantly in TCR beta diversity, with the difference appearing in blood and tumor.

This clone rates as medium-sized (0.01 to 0.1%). Its specificity is unknown. Thyroid surgery took place with no prior treatment in any patient. Germline CDR1 is MNHNS and CDR2 is SASEGT. With 3 bases removed from V and 0 bases from J, the gap between germline ends came to 10 bases. This CDR3 comprises 15 residues. In the original processing: The study built a papillary thyroid cancer distant-metastasis classifier from CDR3 differences across clinicopathological groups. Using MiXCR, TCRdb reanalyzed the PCR reads. The V and J calls, along with clone size, are taken from TCRdb and not from the paper's own processing. The table includes 9,500 to 14,000 clones, around 27% detected once.

The chain has TRBV6-1 and TRBJ2-3, with TRBD2 as a possible D gene (5 bases). This clonotype was sampled from a male donor with papillary thyroid cancer or a benign thyroid nodule (not recorded which). Some clones in this sample may be carry-over from other donors' samples. The specimen sequenced was adjacent normal tissue. The CDR3: CASSDSVTSTDTQYF. CDR3 DNA: TGTGCCAGCAGTGATAGCGTCACTAGCACAGATACGCAGTATTTT.